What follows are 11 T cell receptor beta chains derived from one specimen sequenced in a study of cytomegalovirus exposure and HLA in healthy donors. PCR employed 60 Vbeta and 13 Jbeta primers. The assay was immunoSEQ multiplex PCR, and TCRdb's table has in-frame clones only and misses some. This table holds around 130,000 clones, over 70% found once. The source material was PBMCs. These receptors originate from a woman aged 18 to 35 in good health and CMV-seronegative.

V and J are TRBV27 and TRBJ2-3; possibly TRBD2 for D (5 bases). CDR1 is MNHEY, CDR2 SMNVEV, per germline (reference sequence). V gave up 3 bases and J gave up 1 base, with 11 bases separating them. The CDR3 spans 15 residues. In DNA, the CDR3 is TGTGCCAGCAGTTTCTCCACCGGGGGCACAGATACGCAGTATTTT. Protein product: CASSFSTGGTDTQYF.

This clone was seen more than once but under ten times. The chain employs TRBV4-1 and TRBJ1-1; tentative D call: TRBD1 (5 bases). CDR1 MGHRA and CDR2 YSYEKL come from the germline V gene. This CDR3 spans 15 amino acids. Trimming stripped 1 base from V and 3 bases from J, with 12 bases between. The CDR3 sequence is CASSQAPPGHTEAFF. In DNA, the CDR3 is TGCGCCAGCAGCCAAGCCCCCCCAGGGCACACTGAAGCTTTCTTT.

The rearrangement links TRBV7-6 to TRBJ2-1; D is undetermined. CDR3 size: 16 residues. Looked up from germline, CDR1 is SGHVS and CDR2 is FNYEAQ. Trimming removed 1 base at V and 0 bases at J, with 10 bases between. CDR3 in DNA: TGTGCCAGCAGCTTAGGGTCTACGGGCTCCTACAATGAGCAGTTCTTC. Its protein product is CASSLGSTGSYNEQFF.

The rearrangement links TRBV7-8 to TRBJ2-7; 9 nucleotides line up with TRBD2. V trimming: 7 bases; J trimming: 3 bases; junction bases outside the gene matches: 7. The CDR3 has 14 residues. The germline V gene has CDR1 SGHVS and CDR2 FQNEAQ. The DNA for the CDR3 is TGTGCCAGCACCCTAGGGACTAGCATCTACGAGCAGTACTTC. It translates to CASTLGTSIYEQYF.

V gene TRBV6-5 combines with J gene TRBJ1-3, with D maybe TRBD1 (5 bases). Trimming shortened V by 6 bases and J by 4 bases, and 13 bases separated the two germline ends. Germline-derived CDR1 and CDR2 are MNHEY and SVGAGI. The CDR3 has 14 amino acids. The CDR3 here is CASRGGGVGNTIYF. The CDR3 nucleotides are TGTGCCAGCAGAGGCGGGGGGGTGGGAAACACCATATATTTT.

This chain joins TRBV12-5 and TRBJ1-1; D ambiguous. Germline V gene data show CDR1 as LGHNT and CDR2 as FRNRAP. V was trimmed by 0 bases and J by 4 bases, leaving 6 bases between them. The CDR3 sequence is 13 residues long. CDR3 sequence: CASGLVPGTEAFF. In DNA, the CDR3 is TGTGCTAGTGGTTTGGTCCCCGGCACTGAAGCTTTCTTT.

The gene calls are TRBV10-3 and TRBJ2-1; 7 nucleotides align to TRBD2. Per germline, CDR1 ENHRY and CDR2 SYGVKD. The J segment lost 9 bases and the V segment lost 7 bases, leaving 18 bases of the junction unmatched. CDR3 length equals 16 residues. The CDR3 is CAITRGGSGFVGEQFF. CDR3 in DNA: TGTGCCATCACCCGTGGCGGGAGCGGATTTGTCGGTGAGCAGTTCTTC.

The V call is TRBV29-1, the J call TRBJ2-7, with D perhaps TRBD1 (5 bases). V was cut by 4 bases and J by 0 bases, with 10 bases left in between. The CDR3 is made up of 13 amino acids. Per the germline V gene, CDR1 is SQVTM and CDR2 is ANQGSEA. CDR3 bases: TGCAGCGTTGGGGGCCCAGACTCCTACGAGCAGTACTTC. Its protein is CSVGGPDSYEQYF.

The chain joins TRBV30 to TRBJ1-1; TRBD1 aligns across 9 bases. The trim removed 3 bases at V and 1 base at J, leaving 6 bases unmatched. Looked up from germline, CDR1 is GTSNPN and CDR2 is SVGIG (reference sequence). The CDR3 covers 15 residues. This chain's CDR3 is CAWRITGGANTEAFF. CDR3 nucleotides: TGTGCCTGGAGGATAACAGGGGGCGCGAACACTGAAGCTTTCTTT.

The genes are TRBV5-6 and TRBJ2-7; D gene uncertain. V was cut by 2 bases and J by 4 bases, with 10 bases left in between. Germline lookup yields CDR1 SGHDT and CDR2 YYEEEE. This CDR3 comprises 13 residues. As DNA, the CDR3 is TGTGCCAGCAGCTTTTTATCCAGATACGAGCAGTACTTC. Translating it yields CASSFLSRYEQYF. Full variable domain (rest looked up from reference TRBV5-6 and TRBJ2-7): DAGVTQSPTHLIKTRGQQVTLRCSPKSGHDTVSWYQQALGQGPQFIFQYYEEEERQRGNFPDRFSGHQFPNYSSELNVNALLLGDSALYLCASSFLSRYEQYFGPGTRLTVT.

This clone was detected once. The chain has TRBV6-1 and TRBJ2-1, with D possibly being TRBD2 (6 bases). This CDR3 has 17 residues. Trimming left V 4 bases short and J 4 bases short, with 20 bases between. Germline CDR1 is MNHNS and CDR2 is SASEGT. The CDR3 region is CASSGPQASVGYNEQFF. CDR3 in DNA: TGTGCCAGCAGTGGACCCCAGGCTAGCGTCGGGTACAATGAGCAGTTCTTC.